The present TCR beta chain was sequenced within a study of T cell changes during pregnancy in multiple sclerosis. Measured with immunoSEQ multiplex PCR; TCRdb has only the in-frame clones, and not every one. Of fewer than 85,000 clones listed, approximately 92% were seen once; the top ten hold 2.5% to 3%. Germline lookup yields CDR1 MNHEY and CDR2 SMNVEV (reference sequence). The CDR3 is made up of 15 amino acids. V was trimmed by 2 bases and J by 0 bases, leaving 8 bases between them. Sequencing was performed on peripheral blood, taken in the third trimester of pregnancy. This TCR was recovered from a female donor in good health, enrolled as a control in a pregnancy study. This chain links TRBV27 with TRBJ2-1; no firm D call. The CDR3 spells CASSLTLSSYNEQFF. The CDR3, as DNA: TGTGCCAGCAGTTTAACCCTAAGCTCCTACAATGAGCAGTTCTTC.